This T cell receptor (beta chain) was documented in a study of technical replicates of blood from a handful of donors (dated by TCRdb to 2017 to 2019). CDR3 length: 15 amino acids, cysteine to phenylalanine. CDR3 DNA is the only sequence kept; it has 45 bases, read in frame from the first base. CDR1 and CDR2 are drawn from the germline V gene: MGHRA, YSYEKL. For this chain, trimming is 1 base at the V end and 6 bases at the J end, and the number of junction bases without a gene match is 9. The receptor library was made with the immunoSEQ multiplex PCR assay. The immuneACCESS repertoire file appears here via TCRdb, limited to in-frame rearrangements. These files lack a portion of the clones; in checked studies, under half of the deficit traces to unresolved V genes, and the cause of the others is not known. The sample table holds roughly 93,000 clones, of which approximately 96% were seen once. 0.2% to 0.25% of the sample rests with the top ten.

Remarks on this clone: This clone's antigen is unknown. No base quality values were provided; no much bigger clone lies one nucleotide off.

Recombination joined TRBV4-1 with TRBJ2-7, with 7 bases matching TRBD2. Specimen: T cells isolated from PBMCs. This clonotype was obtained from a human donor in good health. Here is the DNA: TGCGCCAGCAGCCAAGTTGCCAGCGGGATGGGCGAGCAGTACTTC. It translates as CASSQVASGMGEQYF.